The 23 T cell receptor beta chains below were found in one sample sequenced in a study of human T cells and chemical hapten exposure. Time point: patch test 3, about 24 weeks after DPC sensitization. Treatment noted: therapeutic diphenylcyclopropenone sensitization with weekly scalp DPC. TCRdb reprocessed the RACE reads with MiXCR, giving one entry per CDR3 protein. The table has under 75,000 distinct CDR3 sequences, around 10% seen once. This specimen consisted of whole blood, obtained in connection with sensitization to the hapten diphenylcyclopropenone (DPC). The receptors derive from a woman in her forties or fifties with alopecia areata. Some clones in this sample may be carry-over from other donors' samples.

This clonotype was seen at least ten times. The CDR3 spells CASNGRLSGELFF. The CDR3 coding sequence is TGTGCCAGCAACGGGAGGCTGAGCGGGGAGCTGTTTTTT. The V call is TRBV2, the J call TRBJ2-2; 7 bases fit TRBD2. After removal of 7 bases from V and 7 bases from J, the junction contained 6 bases not matched to a gene. This CDR3 is 13 amino acids long. Germline loops: CDR1 SNHLY, CDR2 FYNNEI. The whole variable domain, filled in from reference TRBV2 and TRBJ2-2, reads EPEVTQTPSHQVTQMGQEVILRCVPISNHLYFYWYRQILGQKVEFLVSFYNNEISEKSEIFDDQFSVERPDGSNFTLKIRSTKLEDSAMYFCASNGRLSGELFFGEGSRLTVL.

This clonotype was detected ten times or more. The germline gene is not matched at one end of the junction; a read error may be the cause. The chain joins TRBV24-1 to TRBJ1-1; a possible D gene is TRBD1 (5 bases). Looked up from germline, CDR1 is KGHDR and CDR2 is SFDVKD. This CDR3 is 14 amino acids long. CDR3 bases: TGTGCCACCAGTGCCCGAGGAACAGTGGGGCCGTCGATCTTT. Protein sequence: CATSARGTVGPSIF.

In this sample, this clonotype turned up a few times. The chain carries TRBV20-1 and TRBJ2-1, with a possible D match to TRBD2 (5 bases). V was shortened by 7 bases and J by 8 bases, with 12 bases between the two germline ends. The CDR3 contains 11 residues. From germline, CDR1 is DFQATT and CDR2 SNEGSKA (reference sequence). CDR3 bases: TGCAGTGTCCTAGCTCGCTATGAGCAGTTCTTC. Its protein is CSVLARYEQFF.

This clonotype appeared many times. This sequence joins TRBV7-2 and TRBJ2-3, with unresolved D. Trimming removed 5 bases from V and 6 bases from J, with 9 bases in between. This CDR3 comprises 12 residues. Per germline, CDR1 SGHTA and CDR2 FQGNSA. The CDR3 reads CASSLVPDTQYF. CDR3 in DNA: TGTGCCAGCAGCCTCGTTCCGGATACGCAGTATTTT.

This clonotype was counted ten times or more. V usage is TRBV7-2 and J usage is TRBJ1-1; no firm D call. V was cut by 6 bases and J by 0 bases, with 11 bases left in between. CDR1 and CDR2 (germline): SGHTA, FQGNSA. CDR3 length: 14 amino acids. The CDR3 sequence: CASSLLRLNTEAFF. The CDR3 bases are TGTGCCAGCAGTCTGCTAAGACTGAACACTGAAGCTTTCTTT.

This clonotype was detected a few times. The chain links TRBV29-1 to TRBJ2-3; D may be TRBD2 (6 bases). CDR1 and CDR2 (germline): SQVTM, ANQGSEA. The CDR3 consists of 13 residues. V lost 8 bases, J lost 2 bases, and 14 bases lay in between. In DNA, the CDR3 is TGCAGCCTAGCGAACCCAAACACAGATACGCAGTATTTT. Amino acid sequence: CSLANPNTDTQYF.

As for this clonotype: This clone may be a read error of a much larger clone one base away. This is likely a read error, given that the CDR3 carries no conserved phenylalanine or tryptophan at its end. V usage is TRBV28 and J usage is TRBJ2-4; TRBD1 matches 9 bases. Germline CDR1 MDHEN, CDR2 SYDVKM. This CDR3 has 16 amino acids. The ends lost 5 bases at V and 7 bases at J; junction bases unmatched: 12. CDR3 in DNA: TGTGCCAGCAGTAAAATCCTATTACAGGGGGCGAACATTCAGTACTCC. This translates into CASSKILLQGANIQYS.

This clonotype was seen many times. The chain couples TRBV2 to TRBJ1-1; 9 positions match TRBD1. The CDR3 runs 15 residues. In germline, CDR1 is SNHLY, CDR2 FYNNEI. V was pared by 5 bases and J by 3 bases, with 7 bases of the junction left unmatched. The CDR3 coding sequence is TGTGCCAGCAGTCCTGACAGGGGGGGCGACACTGAAGCTTTCTTT. Translation gives CASSPDRGGDTEAFF.

This clonotype was recorded many times. The junction shows a germline mismatch at one end, possibly a read error. This rearrangement joins TRBV7-9 to TRBJ2-7, with D possibly TRBD1 on 6 matching bases. Germline CDR1 and CDR2: SEHNR and FQNEAQ (reference sequence). The CDR3 consists of 12 residues. CDR3 loop: CASSPDQTGNLF. The CDR3 region has the DNA TGTGCCAGCAGCCCGGACCAGACAGGAAACTTGTTC.

The chain carries TRBV20-1 and TRBJ2-1; either TRBD1 or TRBD2 may fit D (6 bases each). Trimming removed 6 bases at V and 5 bases at J, with 17 bases between. CDR1 is DFQATT, CDR2 SNEGSKA, per germline (reference sequence). CDR3 length equals 14 residues. CDR3 coding DNA: TGCAGTGCAGGGGGTCGGGGGAGGAACAATGAGCAGTTCTTC. Its translation is CSAGGRGRNNEQFF.

In its sample, this clonotype was seen a few times. The chain couples TRBV28 to TRBJ2-7; 8 bases agree with TRBD1. Germline CDR1 MDHEN, CDR2 SYDVKM. Trimming cost V 6 bases and J 1 base; bases outside gene matches: 8. This CDR3 has 15 amino acids. CDR3 sequence (DNA): TGTGCCAGCAGCTTGGGGAGGACAGGGTCCTACGAGCAGTACTTC. Translated: CASSLGRTGSYEQYF.

This clonotype was observed at least ten times. The CDR3: CASSLPPRPQNTGELFF. CDR3 sequence (DNA): TGTGCCAGCAGCCTCCCTCCTCGACCTCAGAACACCGGGGAGCTGTTTTTT. The V gene is TRBV6-6, the J gene TRBJ2-2; D gene unclear. Germline V gene data show CDR1 as MNHNY and CDR2 as SVGAGI (reference sequence). CDR3 length equals 17 residues. The V gene lost 6 bases and the J gene lost 1 base, with 18 bases spanning the gap.

This clonotype was detected ten times or more. This chain uses TRBV4-2 with TRBJ2-2, with a weak D call TRBD2 (7 bases). CDR1 and CDR2 (germline): LGHNA, YNFKEQ. The length of the CDR3 is 15 residues. Trimming took off 6 bases at V and 2 bases at J, with 13 bases between the two ends. CDR3 sequence: CASRLGGGNTGELFF. The CDR3 DNA is TGTGCCAGCAGACTCGGCGGGGGCAACACCGGGGAGCTGTTTTTT.

This clonotype was seen once. The gene calls are TRBV7-2 and TRBJ1-1, with 7 bases fitting TRBD1. Germline V CDR1 and CDR2: SGHTA, FQGNSA. V was clipped by 5 bases and J by 4 bases; unmatched bases: 4. CDR3 length: 13 amino acids. CDR3 nucleotide sequence: TGTGCCAGCAGCGCTCAGGGGGGCACTGAAGCTTTCTTT. It translates to CASSAQGGTEAFF.

This clonotype was detected many times. The chain combines TRBV11-2 with TRBJ2-2; D not resolved. This CDR3 region has 16 residues. Per the germline V gene, CDR1 is SGHAT and CDR2 is FQNNGV. Trimming pared 5 bases from V and 7 bases from J, leaving 20 bases between. CDR3 nucleotide sequence: TGTGCCAGCAGCGTCCTACCACCTCGTTACCGCGGGGAGCTGTTTTTT. This sequence encodes CASSVLPPRYRGELFF.

This clonotype appeared a few times. The rearrangement joins TRBV28 to TRBJ1-6; D ambiguous. CDR1 is MDHEN and CDR2 is SYDVKM in the germline V gene. The CDR3 has 14 residues. Written as DNA, the CDR3 is TGTGGGGGAGGGCCGAGCTCCTATAATTCACCCCTCCACTTT. It yields the protein CGGGPSSYNSPLHF. The variable domain in full, completed from reference TRBV28 and TRBJ1-6, reads DVKVTQSSRYLVKRTGEKVFLECVQDMDHENMFWYRQDPGLGLRLIYFSYDVKMKEKGDIPEGYSVSREKKERFSLILESASTNQTSMYLCGGGPSSYNSPLHFGNGTRLTVT.

In its sample, this clonotype was seen many times. The chain joins TRBV5-1 to TRBJ1-1; a weak D match, TRBD1 (6 bases). The ends were cut back, 2 bases at V and 4 bases at J, with 12 bases in the middle. The CDR3 extends over 14 amino acids. Germline V gene lookup returns CDR1 SGHRS and CDR2 YFSETQ. CDR3 bases: TGCGCCAGCAGCTTAGGGGGGGCGTTCACTGAAGCTTTCTTT. Protein sequence: CASSLGGAFTEAFF.

This clonotype was found many times. The chain carries TRBV4-1 and TRBJ1-5; 10 positions agree with TRBD1. The V segment lost 5 bases and the J segment 3 bases; nucleotides outside the gene matches: 4. The CDR3 is made up of 15 amino acids. Germline loops: CDR1 MGHRA, CDR2 YSYEKL. Here the CDR3 DNA reads TGCGCCAGCAGCTCGGGGACAGGGGTCAATCAGCCCCAGCATTTT. This encodes CASSSGTGVNQPQHF.

At least ten counts were recorded for this clonotype. The gene calls are TRBV18 and TRBJ1-5; D uncertain. Trimming cost V 6 bases and J 0 bases, with 12 bases left between them. Germline CDR1 and CDR2: KGHSH and LQKENI. The CDR3 sequence is 15 residues long. The CDR3 region has the DNA TGTGCCAGCTCCCCAAGGCAGGTTAGCAATCAGCCCCAGCATTTT. Translation gives CASSPRQVSNQPQHF.

This clonotype came up many times. This chain links TRBV2 with TRBJ1-1; the D is unclear. Deletions cut 2 bases from V and 3 bases from J, with 13 bases between. The germline gives CDR1 SNHLY, CDR2 FYNNEI. CDR3 length: 15 residues. Here the CDR3 reads CASSEIKVPDTEAFF. CDR3 DNA sequence: TGTGCCAGCAGTGAAATTAAGGTACCCGACACTGAAGCTTTCTTT.

CDR3 DNA sequence: TGTGCCAGCAGCCAAGATCGTACAGGAGGCTACGAGCAGTACTTC. This translates into CASSQDRTGGYEQYF. V gene TRBV4-2 combines with J gene TRBJ2-7; perhaps D is TRBD1 or TRBD2 (5 bases each). The germline V gene encodes CDR1 LGHNA and CDR2 YNFKEQ. Trimming removed 0 bases at V and 3 bases at J, with 12 bases between. CDR3 length equals 15 residues.

This clonotype showed up many times. This chain uses TRBV20-1 with TRBJ2-1; 11 bases are shared with TRBD2. Per the germline V gene, CDR1 is DFQATT and CDR2 is SNEGSKA (reference sequence). V lost 3 bases, J lost 5 bases, and 6 bases stayed unmatched. This CDR3 is 15 amino acids long. CDR3 sequence reads: CSASLGTSGNNEQFF. CDR3 nucleotides: TGCAGTGCTAGCCTCGGGACTAGCGGTAACAATGAGCAGTTCTTC.

This clonotype appeared a few times. The chain has TRBV5-4 and TRBJ2-3; TRBD2 agrees at 8 bases. After removal of 7 bases from V and 3 bases from J, the junction contained 10 bases not matched to a gene. The length of the CDR3 is 15 residues. Germline V gene sequence: CDR1 SGHNT, CDR2 YYREEE (reference sequence). The CDR3, as DNA: TGTGCCAGCGGTCAAGCGGGAGCTGGGACAGATACGCAGTATTTT. This sequence encodes CASGQAGAGTDTQYF.